What follows are 26 T cell receptor beta chains derived from one specimen sequenced in a study of cytomegalovirus exposure and HLA in healthy donors. Repertoires were generated with immunoSEQ multiplex PCR, while TCRdb's copy carries only in-frame clones and drops some. The sample includes under 200,000 clones, around nine tenths seen only once; the top ten take approximately 2.1%. The specimen sequenced was PBMCs. These receptors all come from a woman in her late teens or twenties in good health and CMV-seronegative.

This chain uses TRBV19 with TRBJ1-6; D may be TRBD1 (6 bases). V lost 11 bases and J 0 bases, leaving 14 bases between the germline ends. CDR3 size: 15 residues. Germline V gene data show CDR1 as LNHDA and CDR2 as SQIVND (reference sequence). The CDR3 DNA follows: TGTGCCTGCCAAGGGGGAAGCTCCTATAATTCACCCCTCCACTTT. Translating gives CACQGGSSYNSPLHF.

This sequence joins TRBV2 and TRBJ1-5; a weak D match, TRBD1 (6 bases). Germline CDR1 SNHLY, CDR2 FYNNEI. The CDR3 has 16 residues. V shed 6 bases and J shed 11 bases, with 26 bases lying between them. The CDR3 spells CASRALRTAPGESQHF. The CDR3 DNA is TGTGCCAGCAGAGCCCTTCGGACAGCCCCCGGTGAGTCCCAGCATTTT.

This chain uses TRBV27 with TRBJ1-5; unclear D gene. The CDR3 sequence is 13 residues long. CDR1 MNHEY and CDR2 SMNVEV come from the germline V gene (reference sequence). Trimming removed 5 bases from V and 4 bases from J, with 9 bases in between. The CDR3, as DNA: TGTGCCAGCAGTCGGCCCGGGAATCAGCCCCAGCATTTT. Translated: CASSRPGNQPQHF.

This sequence joins TRBV10-2 and TRBJ1-5, with D perhaps TRBD1 (5 bases). The CDR3 spans 14 residues. The ends were cut back, 2 bases at V and 5 bases at J, with 10 bases in the middle. Per germline, CDR1 WSHSY and CDR2 SAAADI. The CDR3 here is CASSELRVYQPQHF. The CDR3 nucleotides are TGCGCCAGCAGTGAGCTCAGGGTTTATCAGCCCCAGCATTTT.

The chain couples TRBV5-4 to TRBJ2-1, with 10 bases aligning to TRBD2. CDR3 length: 14 residues. V was pared by 1 base and J by 8 bases, with 3 bases of the junction left unmatched. Germline V CDR1 and CDR2: SGHNT, YYREEE (reference sequence). In DNA form, the CDR3 reads TGTGCCAGCAGCTTGAACGGACTAGCGGATGAGCAGTTCTTC. Residues: CASSLNGLADEQFF.

The J gene is TRBJ2-4, the V gene TRBV7-9, with D perhaps TRBD1 (6 bases). The CDR3 runs to 14 residues. Per the germline V gene, CDR1 is SEHNR and CDR2 is FQNEAQ (reference sequence). Trimming left V 9 bases short and J 9 bases short, with 21 bases between. CDR3 protein: CASEQGGPSGIQYF. As DNA, the CDR3 is TGTGCCAGTGAACAGGGTGGGCCGAGTGGCATTCAGTACTTC. Using reference TRBV7-9 and TRBJ2-4 for the parts outside the CDR3, the full variable domain is DTGVSQNPRHKITKRGQNVTFRCDPISEHNRLYWYRQTLGQGPEFLTYFQNEAQLEKSRLLSDRFSAERPKGSFSTLEIQRTEQGDSAMYLCASEQGGPSGIQYFGAGTRLSVL.

The chain employs TRBV7-2 and TRBJ1-1; no clear D. Germline V lookup: CDR1 SGHTA, CDR2 FQGNSA. This CDR3 is built from 10 residues. The V and J ends lost 5 bases and 11 bases respectively, with 9 bases between them. The CDR3 DNA sequence: TGTGCCAGCAGCCACTTTTGGGCTTTCTTT. Translation: CASSHFWAFF.

This chain connects TRBV7-9 to TRBJ2-7; D is unresolved. The CDR3 loop spans 17 amino acids. Germline assignment: CDR1 SEHNR and CDR2 FQNEAQ (reference sequence). Deletions cut 5 bases from V and 0 bases from J, with 20 bases between. The CDR3: CASSPPQISLFSYEQYF. The CDR3 DNA reads as TGTGCCAGCAGCCCCCCCCAGATATCCCTCTTCTCCTACGAGCAGTACTTC. The full variable domain, rest sourced from reference TRBV7-9 and TRBJ2-7, is DTGVSQNPRHKITKRGQNVTFRCDPISEHNRLYWYRQTLGQGPEFLTYFQNEAQLEKSRLLSDRFSAERPKGSFSTLEIQRTEQGDSAMYLCASSPPQISLFSYEQYFGPGTRLTVT.

V and J are TRBV9 and TRBJ2-2, with a possible D match to TRBD2 (6 bases). CDR3 size: 15 residues. Germline V gene data show CDR1 as SGDLS and CDR2 as YYNGEE. V shed 0 bases and J shed 6 bases, with 12 bases lying between them. CDR3 DNA: TGTGCCAGCAGCGTAGCGGCGGGATGGTCCGGGGAGCTGTTTTTT. The encoded protein is CASSVAAGWSGELFF.

The chain links TRBV9 to TRBJ1-6; weak D call: TRBD1 (5 bases). V was shortened by 4 bases and J by 6 bases, with 14 bases between the two germline ends. Per the germline V gene, CDR1 is SGDLS and CDR2 is YYNGEE. The CDR3 covers 15 residues. The CDR3 here is CASSTHGGSNSPLHF. The CDR3 DNA follows: TGTGCCAGCAGCACACATGGGGGGAGTAATTCACCCCTCCACTTT.

The chain couples TRBV4-1 to TRBJ2-7; 8 bases line up with TRBD2. J lost 7 bases, V lost 4 bases, and 12 bases had no gene match. CDR3 length equals 15 residues. Germline V gene sequence: CDR1 MGHRA, CDR2 YSYEKL. Written as DNA, the CDR3 is TGCGCCAGCAGCCTGAGGGTGGGGACTAGTCAGGAGCAGTACTTC. Its protein is CASSLRVGTSQEQYF.

Judged by abundance, this clone is medium-sized. V and J are TRBV11-2 and TRBJ1-2, with TRBD1 matching over 10 bases. V dropped 5 bases and J dropped 6; count of bases not matched to a gene: 9. Germline CDR1 is SGHAT and CDR2 is FQNNGV. The CDR3 is 15 amino acids. CDR3 sequence: CASSRTTGGVDGYTF. The CDR3 DNA is TGTGCCAGCAGCCGCACGACAGGGGGCGTGGATGGCTACACCTTC.

The V call is TRBV2, the J call TRBJ2-1; TRBD1 matches 10 bases. Trimming cost V 7 bases and J 3 bases; bases outside gene matches: 9. The germline V gene encodes CDR1 SNHLY and CDR2 FYNNEI. This CDR3 comprises 16 residues. CDR3 nucleotide sequence: TGTGCCAGCACTACGGTGGGGACAGGGGTCTACAATGAGCAGTTCTTC. Protein sequence: CASTTVGTGVYNEQFF. Complete variable domain (other parts from reference TRBV2 and TRBJ2-1): EPEVTQTPSHQVTQMGQEVILRCVPISNHLYFYWYRQILGQKVEFLVSFYNNEISEKSEIFDDQFSVERPDGSNFTLKIRSTKLEDSAMYFCASTTVGTGVYNEQFFGPGTRLTVL.

This chain uses TRBV7-8 with TRBJ2-7, with 8 bases fitting TRBD1. The CDR3 covers 15 residues. Per the germline V gene, CDR1 is SGHVS and CDR2 is FQNEAQ. V lost 5 bases and J lost 2; bases outside the gene matches: 8. The CDR3: CASSILPGQAYEQYF. The CDR3, as DNA: TGTGCCAGCAGCATACTCCCGGGACAGGCCTACGAGCAGTACTTC.

The CDR3 DNA reads TGTGCCAGCTCACCACGGACTGGGTATCCAGATACGCAGTATTTT. Its protein is CASSPRTGYPDTQYF. The chain uses TRBV18 and TRBJ2-3; perhaps TRBD2 as D (5 bases). The germline V and J ends were trimmed by 1 base and 4 bases, with 12 bases remaining between them. This CDR3 contains 15 residues. The V gene's germline CDR1 is KGHSH and CDR2 LQKENI.

V and J are TRBV7-2 and TRBJ1-2, with 9 bases aligning to TRBD1. V lost 5 bases and J lost 3; bases outside the gene matches: 13. CDR1 is SGHTA and CDR2 is FQGNSA in the germline V gene. The CDR3 extends over 17 amino acids. The CDR3 region has the DNA TGTGCCAGCAGCCCATCCCCGTTACAGGGGGCTTACTATGGCTACACCTTC. The encoded protein is CASSPSPLQGAYYGYTF.

The rearrangement joins TRBV11-3 to TRBJ2-7; 7 bases fit TRBD2. Germline assignment: CDR1 SGHNT and CDR2 YENEEA. The CDR3 covers 13 residues. Trimming at V came to 1 base and at J to 6 bases, leaving 3 bases not matched to a gene. The CDR3 sequence is CASSLGTRGEQYF. The CDR3 DNA reads as TGTGCCAGCAGCTTAGGGACTAGGGGCGAGCAGTACTTC.

CDR3 sequence reads: CASSLPGQVPTIYF. The CDR3 DNA follows: TGTGCCAGCAGCTTACCGGGACAGGTGCCCACCATATATTTT. The gene calls are TRBV5-4 and TRBJ1-3; 8 bases fit TRBD1. CDR1 and CDR2 from the germline V gene are SGHNT and YYREEE (reference sequence). The J segment lost 9 bases and the V segment lost 2 bases, leaving 7 bases of the junction unmatched. The CDR3 contains 14 residues. Looking up the rest from reference TRBV5-4 and TRBJ1-3 gives the full variable domain: ETGVTQSPTHLIKTRGQQVTLRCSSQSGHNTVSWYQQALGQGPQFIFQYYREEENGRGNFPPRFSGLQFPNYSSELNVNALELDDSALYLCASSLPGQVPTIYFGEGSWLTVV.

The chain joins TRBV19 to TRBJ2-7, with D perhaps matching TRBD1 (6 bases). CDR1 LNHDA and CDR2 SQIVND come from the germline V gene (reference sequence). CDR3 length: 13 residues. V was shortened by 9 bases and J by 2 bases, with 14 bases between the two germline ends. CDR3 region: CASASGQTYEQYF. In nucleotides, the CDR3 is TGTGCCAGCGCCAGCGGACAGACCTACGAGCAGTACTTC.

The chain is built from TRBV4-3 and TRBJ2-7, with a tentative D call TRBD2 (6 bases). This CDR3 contains 14 residues. V gave up 1 base and J gave up 3 bases, with 10 bases separating them. The germline V gene has CDR1 LGHNA and CDR2 YSLEER. CDR3 sequence: CASSQGRTNYEQYF. CDR3 DNA sequence: TGCGCCAGCAGCCAAGGGCGGACTAACTACGAGCAGTACTTC.

The chain couples TRBV4-2 to TRBJ2-6; 7 bases fit TRBD1. This CDR3 region has 17 residues. The germline V gene encodes CDR1 LGHNA and CDR2 YNFKEQ. J gave up 4 bases and V 1 base, and 7 bases lay outside the gene matches. CDR3 bases: TGTGCCAGCAGCCAAGGAGGGGGCCCGCCCGGGGCCAACGTCCTGACTTTC. Its translation is CASSQGGGPPGANVLTF.

This clone came up a few times. This chain links TRBV6-4 with TRBJ2-3, with TRBD2 identical over 12 bases. The CDR3 spans 16 residues. The germline CDR1 and CDR2 sequences are MRHNA and SNTAGT. Trimming removed 0 bases from V and 3 bases from J; junction bases left unmatched: 1. In DNA, the CDR3 is TGTGCCAGCAGTGACTCCGGGACTAGCGGGACAGATACGCAGTATTTT. Amino acid sequence: CASSDSGTSGTDTQYF.

The J gene is TRBJ1-1, the V gene TRBV5-1; D remains ambiguous. Germline V gene data show CDR1 as SGHRS and CDR2 as YFSETQ. CDR3 length: 14 amino acids. Trimming removed 0 bases at V and 1 base at J, with 7 bases between. The CDR3 loop is CASSLGSGNTEAFF. CDR3 sequence (DNA): TGCGCCAGCAGCTTGGGATCCGGGAACACTGAAGCTTTCTTT. The whole variable domain, filled in from reference TRBV5-1 and TRBJ1-1, reads KAGVTQTPRYLIKTRGQQVTLSCSPISGHRSVSWYQQTPGQGLQFLFEYFSETQRNKGNFPGRFSGRQFSNSRSEMNVSTLELGDSALYLCASSLGSGNTEAFFGQGTRLTVV.

This chain links TRBV19 with TRBJ1-5; the D gene is possibly TRBD1 (6 bases). V was pared by 4 bases and J by 3 bases, with 10 bases between. The germline CDR1 and CDR2 sequences are LNHDA and SQIVND (reference sequence). The CDR3 spans 14 residues. The CDR3 region has the DNA TGTGCCAGTAGTAGCCAGGGGATCAATCAGCCCCAGCATTTT. Protein product: CASSSQGINQPQHF.

The chain uses TRBV5-1 and TRBJ1-2, with 7 bases that match TRBD1. The CDR3 is 13 residues long. The J segment lost 2 bases and the V segment lost 4 bases, leaving 2 bases of the junction unmatched. In germline, CDR1 is SGHRS, CDR2 YFSETQ. The CDR3 DNA follows: TGCGCCAGCAGCCCGGGACAGAACTATGGCTACACCTTC. Translation: CASSPGQNYGYTF. The full variable domain, in which reference TRBV5-1 and TRBJ1-2 provide the parts outside the CDR3, is KAGVTQTPRYLIKTRGQQVTLSCSPISGHRSVSWYQQTPGQGLQFLFEYFSETQRNKGNFPGRFSGRQFSNSRSEMNVSTLELGDSALYLCASSPGQNYGYTFGSGTRLTVV.

The chain carries TRBV7-9 and TRBJ2-1; TRBD2 agrees at 11 bases. Trimming cost V 4 bases and J 6 bases; bases outside gene matches: 8. The CDR3 sequence is 16 residues long. Germline V lookup: CDR1 SEHNR, CDR2 FQNEAQ (reference sequence). CDR3 coding DNA: TGTGCCAGCAGCTCGATACTAGCGGGAGTTGCCAATGAGCAGTTCTTC. This sequence encodes CASSSILAGVANEQFF.